Listed below are T cell receptor beta chains from one sample, sequenced in a study of cytomegalovirus exposure and HLA in healthy donors. The protocol was immunoSEQ multiplex PCR, while the TCRdb copy is restricted to in-frame clones and leaves out a portion. The sample lists under 200,000 clones, 80% to 85% occurring once. The sample consisted of PBMCs. The origin of the receptors is a male donor in good health and CMV-seropositive. Both conserved end residues are part of each CDR3. The D gene is left open where the match is weak. Rows give clone size only sometimes, using once, few, many, or a class for an expanded clone.

j_call d_call v_call clone_size cdr3_nt cdr3_aa
TRBJ2-1 TRBD1 TRBV4-2 - TGTGCCAGCAGCCAAGAAGACAGGGGGTTGTACAATGAGCAGTTCTTC CASSQEDRGLYNEQFF
TRBJ1-6 - TRBV7-9 - TGTGCCAGCAGCCGGGCGGAGGGCTATAATTCACCCCTCCACTTT CASSRAEGYNSPLHF
TRBJ2-7 - TRBV15 - TGTGCCACCAGCAGAGGGGCAGGACGACTAGTCCCGGACTACGAGCAGTACTTC CATSRGAGRLVPDYEQYF
TRBJ1-1 - TRBV6-1 - TGTGCCAGCAGTCGTGGTTGGGGACAGAACACTGAAGCTTTCTTT CASSRGWGQNTEAFF
TRBJ1-4 TRBD1 TRBV5-1 - TGCGCCAGCAGCACCTCCGGGACAGGGGCTGAAAAACTGTTTTTT CASSTSGTGAEKLFF
TRBJ1-6 TRBD1 TRBV30 - TGTGCCTGGAGTCCATATACAGGGGGTCCGGCACCCCTCCACTTT CAWSPYTGGPAPLHF
TRBJ1-3 - TRBV2 - TGTGCCAGCAGTCGAGTTTTACCGGCTGGAAACACCATATATTTT CASSRVLPAGNTIYF
TRBJ1-1 - TRBV28 - TGTGCCAGCAGTGCTACCCGACAGCGCTCTGAAGCTTTCTTT CASSATRQRSEAFF
TRBJ2-1 TRBD2 TRBV11-2 - TGTGCCAGCAGCTTTCAACTAGCGGGGGTAAATGAGCAGTTCTTC CASSFQLAGVNEQFF
TRBJ2-1 TRBD2 TRBV30 few TGTGCCTGGAAAACCGGGACTAGCAGTAATGAGCAGTTCTTC CAWKTGTSSNEQFF
TRBJ1-3 - TRBV30 - TGTGCCTGGAGTCCCACAGCACGCTCTGGAAACACCATATATTTT CAWSPTARSGNTIYF
TRBJ2-5 TRBD2 TRBV5-1 - TGCGCCAGCAGCGACACTGGCGGGAGGCTAAAGACCCAGTACTTC CASSDTGGRLKTQYF
TRBJ2-3 - TRBV27 - TGTGCCAGCACACGGGAGTATCTTTCTAGCACAGATACGCAGTATTTT CASTREYLSSTDTQYF
TRBJ2-1 TRBD1 TRBV9 - TGTGCCAGCAGCGCGTCGAGGGGACAGAGTTACAATGAGCAGTTCTTC CASSASRGQSYNEQFF
TRBJ1-1 - TRBV10-3 - TGTGCCATCAGTGATGTAGGCGGTGTAACTGAAGCTTTCTTT CAISDVGGVTEAFF
TRBJ1-5 TRBD1 TRBV19 - TGTGCCAGTAGTCCCCGGGACAGGGGAAGGGGTCAGCCCCAGCATTTT CASSPRDRGRGQPQHF
TRBJ2-2 TRBD2 TRBV7-2 - TGTGCCAGCAGCTTGGCGGGGGGGAGTGTCGGGGAGCTGTTTTTT CASSLAGGSVGELFF
TRBJ2-3 - TRBV6-5 - TGTGCCAGCAGTTACTCTCTAGCTGGCACAGATACGCAGTATTTT CASSYSLAGTDTQYF
TRBJ2-1 - TRBV30 - TGTGCCTGGAGTGTACCAGGGCACAGGGTCTCCTACAATGAGCAGTTCTTC CAWSVPGHRVSYNEQFF
TRBJ1-1 - TRBV30 few TGTGCCTGGAAGCGGGGCCTCGAAACGGTAGCTTTCTTT CAWKRGLETVAFF
TRBJ1-1 - TRBV25-1 - TGTGCCAGCACAGAGCACACGGGGAGAGGGGGAGCTTTCTTT CASTEHTGRGGAFF
TRBJ2-7 TRBD1 TRBV19 few TGTGCCAGTTCTCTCCCCGGACAGGGGGCATTCTACGAGCAGTACTTC CASSLPGQGAFYEQYF
TRBJ2-1 TRBD2 TRBV9 - TGTGCCAGCAGCGTTAGCGGGAGGGGTTACAATGAGCAGTTCTTC CASSVSGRGYNEQFF
TRBJ2-7 - TRBV4-3 - TGCGCCAGCAGCCAAGATCCGAACAGGGCCTACGAGCAGTACTTC CASSQDPNRAYEQYF
TRBJ1-6 - TRBV18 - TGTGCCAGCTCCATAGGGGAGGGTTACTCACCCCTCCACTTT CASSIGEGYSPLHF
TRBJ1-5 - TRBV30 few TGTGCCTCCGGACGGGGGGGAACGGGCGTGAGCCCCCAGCATTTT CASGRGGTGVSPQHF
TRBJ2-3 TRBD1 TRBV4-3 - TGCGCCAGCAGCCAAGATCCTCCTAGCAGGGGGACCCCTGGCACAGATACGCAGTATTTT CASSQDPPSRGTPGTDTQYF
TRBJ2-1 TRBD2 TRBV4-3 - TGCGCCAGCAGCCAACCACCTAGCGGAACACCCGTCAATGAGCAGTTCTTC CASSQPPSGTPVNEQFF
TRBJ1-5 TRBD1 TRBV6-1 - TGTGCCAGCAGTGACGATCGTGGACAGGGAAGACGGCAGCCCCAGCATTTT CASSDDRGQGRRQPQHF
TRBJ2-6 - TRBV30 - TGTGCCTGGAGTACGTTCTCTGGGGCCAACGGCCTGACTTTC CAWSTFSGANGLTF
TRBJ2-3 TRBD2 TRBV15 - TGTGCCACCAGCCCAGCGGGGGCCGTGGATACGCAGTATTTT CATSPAGAVDTQYF
TRBJ2-7 TRBD2 TRBV19 - TGTGCCAGTAGCCTTAGCGGGAGCTTAGACTACGAGCAGTACTTC CASSLSGSLDYEQYF
TRBJ1-1 - TRBV19 - TGTGCCAGTAGTATAAGGCAGGGGCTGATGAACACTGAAGCTTTCTTT CASSIRQGLMNTEAFF
TRBJ1-2 - TRBV6-5 - TGTGCCAGCAGCCCCGTGGTATTGGGGGCAGGCTACACCTTC CASSPVVLGAGYTF
TRBJ2-7 TRBD2 TRBV28 - TGTGCCAGCAGTTTCTATCGGGAGGGCCGTTACGAGCAGTACTTC CASSFYREGRYEQYF
TRBJ2-2 TRBD2 TRBV19 - TGTGCCAGTAGTATAGAGGCACTAGCGGGGGATAACACCGGGGAGCTGTTTTTT CASSIEALAGDNTGELFF
TRBJ1-1 - TRBV4-3 - TGCGCCAGCAGCCAGGGCATCATGAACACTGAAGCTTTCTTT CASSQGIMNTEAFF
TRBJ1-4 TRBD1 TRBV7-2 - TGTGCCAGCAGCCTCGACAGGGGCGGAGAAAAACTGTTTTTT CASSLDRGGEKLFF
TRBJ1-1 - TRBV5-4 many TGTGCCAGCAGCTTGGGCCAGCGGGGAGCTTTCTTT CASSLGQRGAFF
TRBJ1-5 - TRBV21-1 - TGTGCCAGCAGTTCGGCAGGGGGAAGACGCCAGCCCCAGCATTTT CASSSAGGRRQPQHF
TRBJ1-2 - TRBV4-2 few TGTGCCAGCAGCCAAGTAGACAGTTCCTATGGCTACACCTTC CASSQVDSSYGYTF
TRBJ1-2 - TRBV27 - TGTGCGAGTAGGGGCGCCTATGGCTACACCTTC CASRGAYGYTF
TRBJ2-1 - TRBV2 - TGTGCCAGCAATAGGGGTCACAATGAGCAGTTCTTC CASNRGHNEQFF
TRBJ1-3 - TRBV25-1 - TGTGCCAGCACCTCCACGGGGGGAGCTGGAAACACCATATATTTT CASTSTGGAGNTIYF
TRBJ2-7 TRBD2 TRBV28 - TGTGCCAGCAGTTTCCTCAGCGGGAGGGCCTCCTACGAGCAGTACTTC CASSFLSGRASYEQYF
TRBJ1-5 TRBD1 TRBV30 - TGTGCCTGGGGGACAGGGGTGGATCAGCCCCAGCATTTT CAWGTGVDQPQHF
TRBJ2-7 TRBD2 TRBV27 - TGTGCCAGCAGTGGGACTAGCGGGAATGAGGTCGAGCAGTACTTC CASSGTSGNEVEQYF
TRBJ2-7 - TRBV30 - TGTGCCGGTACCAAGGGGTCGGCTACCTACGAGCAGTACTTC CAGTKGSATYEQYF
TRBJ2-3 - TRBV18 few TGTGCCAGCTCGACTAACACCTACACAGATACGCAGTATTTT CASSTNTYTDTQYF
TRBJ2-7 - TRBV7-9 - TGTGCCAGCAGCTTTGGTGCTAGCGCCTACGAGCAGTACTTC CASSFGASAYEQYF
TRBJ1-6 - TRBV5-1 - TGCGCCAGCAGCTTGGCAGTCTTGAATTCACCCCTCCACTTT CASSLAVLNSPLHF
TRBJ2-7 TRBD1 TRBV11-3 - TGTGCCAGCAGCCTTGGTGGGACAGGGGTCTACGAGCAGTACTTC CASSLGGTGVYEQYF
TRBJ1-2 TRBD1 TRBV30 - TGTGCCTGGAGTCTCGGGGGACAGGGAGGGTTCGGCGGCTACACCTTC CAWSLGGQGGFGGYTF
TRBJ1-3 - TRBV30 - TGTGCCTGGAGGCGACCGGGACTATCTGGAAACACCATATATTTT CAWRRPGLSGNTIYF
TRBJ2-7 - TRBV7-2 - TGTGCCAGCAGCCAAAGGGGGGGTCTGGCCTCGGGGCAGTACTTC CASSQRGGLASGQYF
TRBJ1-5 - TRBV9 - TGTGCCAGCAGCGTAGGGTCGGGCAATCAGCCCCAGCATTTT CASSVGSGNQPQHF
TRBJ1-1 TRBD1 TRBV7-6 - TGTGCCAGCAGCTTATTAGGGACAGGGGGTAACACTGAAGCTTTCTTT CASSLLGTGGNTEAFF
TRBJ2-1 - TRBV7-9 few TGTGCCAGCAGCTTACAGGGTATGCACGGGGAGCAGTTCTTC CASSLQGMHGEQFF
TRBJ1-1 - TRBV30 - TGTGCCTGGAGTGGGGGGGGCACTGAAGCTTTCTTT CAWSGGGTEAFF
TRBJ1-1 - TRBV28 - TGTGCCGTCAACCTCAGGGGCACTGAAGCTTTCTTT CAVNLRGTEAFF